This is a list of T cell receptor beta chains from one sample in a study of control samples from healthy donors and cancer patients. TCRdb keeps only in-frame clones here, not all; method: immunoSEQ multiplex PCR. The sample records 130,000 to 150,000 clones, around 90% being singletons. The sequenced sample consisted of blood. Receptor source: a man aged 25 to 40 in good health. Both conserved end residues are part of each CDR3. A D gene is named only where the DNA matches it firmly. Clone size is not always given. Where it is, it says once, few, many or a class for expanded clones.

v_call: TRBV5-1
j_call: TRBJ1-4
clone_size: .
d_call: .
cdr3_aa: CASSLEGPGPTNEKLFF
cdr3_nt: TGCGCCAGCAGCTTGGAGGGGCCCGGGCCAACTAATGAAAAACTGTTTTTT

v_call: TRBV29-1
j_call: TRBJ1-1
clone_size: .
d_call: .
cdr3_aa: CSVEKGPGAFF
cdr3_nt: TGCAGCGTTGAGAAGGGGCCAGGGGCTTTCTTT

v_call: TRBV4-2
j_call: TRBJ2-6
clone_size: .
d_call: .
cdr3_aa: CASSQPGEWAGANVLTF
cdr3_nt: TGTGCCAGCAGCCAACCAGGGGAGTGGGCTGGGGCCAACGTCCTGACTTTC

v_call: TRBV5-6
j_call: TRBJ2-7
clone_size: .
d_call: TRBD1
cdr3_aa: CASSPTPGQGDEQYF
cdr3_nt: TGTGCCAGCAGCCCGACGCCGGGACAGGGGGACGAGCAGTACTTC

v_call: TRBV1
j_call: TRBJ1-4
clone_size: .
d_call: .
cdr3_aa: CTSSQRTGETNEKLFF
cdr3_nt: TGCACCAGCAGCCAAAGAACAGGGGAAACTAATGAAAAACTGTTTTTT

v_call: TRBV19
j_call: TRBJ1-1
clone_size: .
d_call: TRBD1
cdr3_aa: CASRPGQGLWNTEAFF
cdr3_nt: TGTGCCAGTAGACCCGGACAGGGCTTGTGGAACACTGAAGCTTTCTTT

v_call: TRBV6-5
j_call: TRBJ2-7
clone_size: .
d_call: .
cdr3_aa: CASSYDSSYEQYF
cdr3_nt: TGTGCCAGCAGTTACGACAGCTCCTACGAGCAGTACTTC

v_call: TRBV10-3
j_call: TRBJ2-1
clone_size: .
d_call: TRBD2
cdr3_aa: CAISEIHTGGGYNEQFF
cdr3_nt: TGTGCCATCAGTGAAATTCATACGGGGGGAGGATACAATGAGCAGTTCTTC

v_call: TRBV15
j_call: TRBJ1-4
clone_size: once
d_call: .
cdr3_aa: CATSARDAVNEKLFF
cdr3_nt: TGTGCCACCAGCGCCCGGGACGCCGTTAATGAAAAACTGTTTTTT

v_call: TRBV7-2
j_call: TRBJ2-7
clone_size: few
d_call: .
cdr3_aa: CASSLVGYEQYF
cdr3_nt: TGTGCCAGCAGCTTAGTAGGCTACGAGCAGTACTTC